This paragraph reports one T cell receptor beta chain. The study reverse transcribed the entire isolated RNA, so it sequenced expressed TCRB transcripts. TCRdb's copy holds only in-frame clones and misses some; the assay was immunoSEQ multiplex PCR. This sample has 250,000 to 300,000 clones, with 7% to 9% found just once. This specimen belongs to a study of beta chain features in type 1 diabetes. The V gene lost 7 bases and the J gene lost 4 bases, with 10 bases spanning the gap. The germline CDR1 and CDR2 sequences are SNHLY and FYNNEI. The CDR3 is made up of 13 amino acids. This chain uses TRBV2 with TRBJ1-4; D gene unclear. The sample taken for sequencing was central memory CD4+ T cells from blood. This TCR was recovered from a woman in her late teens or twenties in good health. This CDR3 reads CASNRAYNEKLFF. The CDR3 coding sequence is TGTGCCAGCAACCGGGCCTATAATGAAAAACTGTTTTTT.